Described below is a single T cell receptor beta chain sequence and its context. In the authors' methods: By means of reference gene primer amplification, nucleated cell counts were estimated. The table came from immunoSEQ multiplex PCR; TCRdb's copy has only in-frame clones and leaves some out. D and trimming were read from the DNA, whereas the V and J calls and clone size are those reported in that table. The top ten clones hold approximately 1% of a sample with 350,000 or so clones, about nine tenths of them seen once. The source of the sample is a study of blood T cell repertoires in COVID-19. Study-level background: Whether acute or convalescent, the COVID-19 samples came from the United States, Italy and Spain. T cells, B-cell-depleted T cells, or PBMCs provided the cDNA or gDNA that served as material.

Participants were placed into cohorts based on the clinical history they reported. J gave up 10 bases and V 0 bases, and 9 bases lay outside the gene matches. The CDR3 runs to 16 residues. Germline assignment: CDR1 SGHNT and CDR2 YYREEE (reference sequence). Material for sequencing was PBMCs or T cells enriched from blood (not recorded which). The rearrangement uses TRBV5-4 and TRBJ1-6; TRBD1 matches 8 bases. The clonotype was recovered from a woman aged 25 to 39 who had been exposed to COVID-19. The CDR3 is CASSLGLQGAASPLHF. DNA for the CDR3: TGTGCCAGCAGCTTGGGCTTGCAGGGGGCTGCATCACCCCTCCACTTT.